These 17 T cell receptor beta chains were all obtained from the same sample, sequenced in a study of cytomegalovirus exposure and HLA in healthy donors. The PCR used 60 Vbeta and 13 Jbeta primers. Produced via immunoSEQ multiplex PCR; TCRdb's table is partial and in-frame only. This specimen shows 90,000 to 130,000 clones; the ten leading clones hold more than 3.5%. Input material: PBMCs. The receptors were gathered from a man under 40 in good health and CMV-seronegative.

The chain uses TRBV15 and TRBJ2-7; 10 bases agree with TRBD1. V was pared by 1 base and J by 5 bases, with 5 bases of the junction left unmatched. Looked up from germline, CDR1 is LNHNV and CDR2 is YYDKDF (reference sequence). The CDR3 has 15 residues. The CDR3 DNA follows: TGTGCCACCAGCAGAGTCGACAGGGGGCACAACGAGCAGTACTTC. Translating gives CATSRVDRGHNEQYF.

V usage is TRBV6-6 and J usage is TRBJ2-7; D might be TRBD1 (5 bases). The CDR3 runs to 14 residues. The V end was cut by 0 bases, the J end by 0 bases, with 6 bases between. CDR1 and CDR2 from the germline V gene are MNHNY and SVGAGI (reference sequence). CDR3 sequence reads: CASSYSGDSYEQYF. The CDR3 DNA follows: TGTGCCAGCAGTTACTCAGGGGACTCCTACGAGCAGTACTTC.

The chain has TRBV9 and TRBJ2-2; a weak D match, TRBD2 (5 bases). Germline lookup yields CDR1 SGDLS and CDR2 YYNGEE. CDR3 length: 17 amino acids. V was pared by 2 bases and J by 4 bases, with 18 bases between. This CDR3 is CASSVRATGFGTGELFF. CDR3 DNA: TGTGCCAGCAGCGTGAGGGCCACGGGGTTCGGCACCGGGGAGCTGTTTTTT.

CDR3 coding DNA: TGCAGCGCGGGGGAGGGATACGAGCAGTACTTC. Translating gives CSAGEGYEQYF. The genes are TRBV29-1 and TRBJ2-7; the match to TRBD2 covers 7 bases. Germline-derived CDR1 and CDR2 are SQVTM and ANQGSEA. The CDR3 extends over 11 amino acids. V shed 7 bases, J shed 4 bases, and the junction held 4 bases outside the gene matches.

The chain carries TRBV5-6 and TRBJ2-3, with TRBD2 identical over 9 bases. The CDR3 totals 15 residues. The V segment lost 2 bases and the J segment 2 bases; nucleotides outside the gene matches: 3. The germline CDR1 and CDR2 sequences are SGHDT and YYEEEE. The CDR3 sequence is CASSFLAGITDTQYF. The CDR3 DNA reads as TGTGCCAGCAGCTTTCTAGCGGGGATCACAGATACGCAGTATTTT.

This chain connects TRBV30 to TRBJ2-7; D perhaps matches TRBD2 (6 bases). The CDR3 loop spans 15 amino acids. The V end was cut by 1 base, the J end by 4 bases, with 17 bases between. Germline values: CDR1 GTSNPN, CDR2 SVGIG (reference sequence). In DNA form, the CDR3 reads TGTGCCTGGAGTGAGGCCGGGGGAAGGCGTTACGAGCAGTACTTC. It translates to CAWSEAGGRRYEQYF.

This sequence joins TRBV5-1 and TRBJ2-7; D is ambiguous. Germline V gene lookup returns CDR1 SGHRS and CDR2 YFSETQ. CDR3 length equals 13 residues. Trimming stripped 5 bases from V and 5 bases from J, with 14 bases between. The DNA of the CDR3 is TGCGCCAGCAGTCTATCTTCGTACCACGAGCAGTACTTC. Its protein product is CASSLSSYHEQYF.

This chain uses TRBV7-2 with TRBJ1-5; TRBD1 matches at 9 bases. CDR3 length equals 17 residues. The J segment lost 7 bases and the V segment lost 5 bases, leaving 15 bases of the junction unmatched. Germline assignment: CDR1 SGHTA and CDR2 FQGNSA. The CDR3 sequence is CASSPDTTGGLGQPQHF. Written as DNA, the CDR3 is TGTGCCAGCAGCCCCGACACGACAGGGGGATTGGGGCAGCCCCAGCATTTT.

This chain uses TRBV19 with TRBJ2-3; possibly TRBD1 for D (6 bases). CDR3 length: 15 amino acids. Germline CDR1 is LNHDA and CDR2 is SQIVND (reference sequence). The ends were cut back, 4 bases at V and 1 base at J, with 12 bases in the middle. In DNA form, the CDR3 reads TGTGCCAGTAGTAGGAGACAGGCGGGCACAGATACGCAGTATTTT. Protein sequence: CASSRRQAGTDTQYF. Using reference TRBV19 and TRBJ2-3 for the parts outside the CDR3, the full variable domain is DGGITQSPKYLFRKEGQNVTLSCEQNLNHDAMYWYRQDPGQGLRLIYYSQIVNDFQKGDIAEGYSVSREKKESFPLTVTSAQKNPTAFYLCASSRRQAGTDTQYFGPGTRLTVL.

The gene calls are TRBV28 and TRBJ2-7; 10 bases line up with TRBD2. The CDR3 consists of 12 residues. J lost 6 bases, V lost 6 bases, and 2 bases had no gene match. Germline V gene data show CDR1 as MDHEN and CDR2 as SYDVKM. CDR3 in DNA: TGTGCCAGCAGGCTAGCGGGGGCCGAGCAGTACTTC. It encodes CASRLAGAEQYF.

CDR3: CASSRGQGGPDEQYF. The DNA for the CDR3 is TGCGCCAGCAGCCGGGGACAGGGAGGACCAGACGAGCAGTACTTC. The genes are TRBV5-1 and TRBJ2-7; 9 bases fit TRBD1. The J segment lost 5 bases and the V segment lost 4 bases, leaving 10 bases of the junction unmatched. The CDR3 contains 15 residues. Looked up from germline, CDR1 is SGHRS and CDR2 is YFSETQ.

In DNA, the CDR3 is TGTGCCAGCAGACAGGGGTTGGACAAAAACATTCAGTACTTC. Translation gives CASRQGLDKNIQYF. This chain connects TRBV6-6 to TRBJ2-4, with 7 positions matching TRBD1. With V trimmed by 6 bases and J by 3 bases, 5 bases remained unmatched. In germline, CDR1 is MNHNY, CDR2 SVGAGI (reference sequence). The CDR3 is 14 residues long.

The V call is TRBV6-1, the J call TRBJ1-3; TRBD1 might be the D (6 bases). CDR1 is MNHNS, CDR2 SASEGT, per germline. This CDR3 is built from 15 residues. With 2 bases removed from V and 0 bases from J, the gap between germline ends came to 8 bases. The CDR3, as DNA: TGTGCCAGCAGTGAAAGGGACAACTCTGGAAACACCATATATTTT. This translates into CASSERDNSGNTIYF.

The gene calls are TRBV6-4 and TRBJ1-1; D unclear. V dropped 2 bases and J dropped 6 bases, with 10 bases sitting between them. Germline values: CDR1 MRHNA, CDR2 SNTAGT. There are 13 residues in the CDR3. The CDR3 DNA reads as TGTGCCAGCAGTGACGCGGGGAGGGCTGAAGCTTTCTTT. It encodes CASSDAGRAEAFF.

The chain carries TRBV6-6 and TRBJ2-1; possible D gene TRBD2, 6 bases. Between the trimmed V and J ends, which lost 10 bases and 4 bases, there was a span of 20 bases. This CDR3 is built from 15 residues. Germline CDR1 and CDR2: MNHNY and SVGAGI (reference sequence). CDR3 amino acids: CATEGRTQQYNEQFF. The DNA for the CDR3 is TGTGCCACGGAGGGGCGGACACAACAATACAATGAGCAGTTCTTC.

The V and J genes are TRBV5-1 and TRBJ2-6; 7 bases map to TRBD1. CDR3 length: 15 residues. Germline-derived CDR1 and CDR2 are SGHRS and YFSETQ. V lost 3 bases, J lost 0 bases, and 0 bases stayed unmatched. The CDR3 DNA reads TGCGCCAGCAGCTCAGGGGGCTCTGGGGCCAACGTCCTGACTTTC. Residues: CASSSGGSGANVLTF. Drawing the rest from reference TRBV5-1 and TRBJ2-6, the complete variable domain is KAGVTQTPRYLIKTRGQQVTLSCSPISGHRSVSWYQQTPGQGLQFLFEYFSETQRNKGNFPGRFSGRQFSNSRSEMNVSTLELGDSALYLCASSSGGSGANVLTFGAGSRLTVL.

The V and J genes are TRBV5-1 and TRBJ2-7; D is possibly TRBD2 (6 bases). Germline CDR1 and CDR2: SGHRS and YFSETQ. V was trimmed by 0 bases and J by 6 bases, leaving 10 bases between them. The CDR3 spans 13 residues. The CDR3 nucleotides are TGCGCCAGCAGCTTGGAGACTAGTACCGAGCAGTACTTC. Translating it yields CASSLETSTEQYF.